These 8 T cell receptor beta chains were sequenced from one sample in a study of post-analysis software for immune sequencing data. General study results and limits: Patients carried roughly five TRBV segments more frequently than controls did, and TRBV5-6, TRBV5-1 and TRBV20-1 were among them.

Their recognized antigens are unknown. cDNA libraries of TCR beta carried unique molecular identifiers. TCRdb called the PCR reads again in MiXCR, with one record for every CDR3 protein. The sample holds under 650,000 distinct CDR3 sequences, 44% seen once. Sequencing was carried out using blood. The receptors here all came from a girl aged 10 to 17 with multiple sclerosis.

The genes are TRBV7-8 and TRBJ2-3; maybe TRBD2 (7 bases). The CDR3 is 18 amino acids. The V end lost 5 bases, the J end lost 6 bases, and 27 bases lay between the germline ends. The V gene's germline CDR1 is SGHVS and CDR2 FQNEAQ. Here the CDR3 reads CASSTPTSDEGGLDTQYF. As DNA, the CDR3 is TGTGCCAGCAGCACACCTACTAGCGACGAGGGGGGATTGGATACGCAGTATTTT.

The chain uses TRBV6-4 and TRBJ2-2; tentative D call: TRBD1 (5 bases). Trimming left V 0 bases short and J 6 bases short, with 11 bases between. This CDR3 is built from 15 residues. Germline CDR1 reads MRHNA; CDR2 reads SNTAGT. CDR3 coding DNA: TGTGCCAGCAGTGACTCGAAAAGGGGCGCCGGGGAGCTGTTTTTT. It is translated as CASSDSKRGAGELFF.

The genes are TRBV27 and TRBJ2-5, with 7 positions matching TRBD1. The CDR3 totals 15 residues. CDR1 and CDR2 (germline): MNHEY, SMNVEV (reference sequence). The V segment lost 6 bases and the J segment 2 bases; nucleotides outside the gene matches: 9. CDR3 protein: CASSLRDSRQETQYF. For the CDR3, the DNA is TGTGCCAGCAGCCTCCGGGACAGCAGACAAGAGACCCAGTACTTC.

The gene calls are TRBV10-3 and TRBJ2-6; 7 bases map to TRBD2. Unmatched junction bases numbered 2, after V lost 6 bases and J lost 0 bases. Germline values: CDR1 ENHRY, CDR2 SYGVKD. The CDR3 totals 15 residues. CDR3 sequence (DNA): TGTGCCATCAGACTAGCGCACTCTGGGGCCAACGTCCTGACTTTC. Translation: CAIRLAHSGANVLTF.

The rearrangement links TRBV30 to TRBJ2-1, with D hard to call. This CDR3 has 14 amino acids. The V end was cut by 0 bases, the J end by 6 bases, with 12 bases between. From germline, CDR1 is GTSNPN and CDR2 SVGIG (reference sequence). This CDR3 is CAWSVLWETNEQFF. In DNA, the CDR3 is TGTGCCTGGAGTGTACTCTGGGAAACCAATGAGCAGTTCTTC. Filled out from reference TRBV30 and TRBJ2-1, the complete variable domain reads SQTIHQWPATLVQPVGSPLSLECTVEGTSNPNLYWYRQAAGRGLQLLFYSVGIGQISSEVPQNLSASRPQDRQFILSSKKLLLSDSGFYLCAWSVLWETNEQFFGPGTRLTVL.

The V gene is TRBV12-3 or TRBV12-4, the J gene TRBJ2-7; 9 bases fit TRBD1. The junction had 6 bases not matched to a gene; V was cut back by 6 bases and J by 3 bases. This CDR3 comprises 14 residues. This chain's CDR3 is CASRTAGQGYEQYF. The CDR3 coding sequence is TGTGCCAGCAGAACCGCGGGACAGGGCTACGAGCAGTACTTC.

This clonotype was recorded a few times. This chain joins TRBV13 and TRBJ2-5; TRBD2 matches 7 bases. V was pared by 0 bases and J by 1 base, with 5 bases of the junction left unmatched. CDR1 and CDR2 (germline): PRHDT, FYEKMQ (reference sequence). The CDR3 consists of 16 residues. Here the CDR3 DNA reads TGTGCCAGCAGCTTAGGGGGGACTAACTCCCAAGAGACCCAGTACTTC. This encodes CASSLGGTNSQETQYF.

The V gene is TRBV6-5, the J gene TRBJ1-6; D is unclear. Trimming stripped 7 bases from V and 6 bases from J, with 13 bases between. The CDR3 has 14 amino acids. CDR1 is MNHEY, CDR2 SVGAGI, per germline. The DNA of the CDR3 is TGTGCCAGCACCCGTGGCAGCCCTAATTCACCCCTCCACTTT. It is translated as CASTRGSPNSPLHF.